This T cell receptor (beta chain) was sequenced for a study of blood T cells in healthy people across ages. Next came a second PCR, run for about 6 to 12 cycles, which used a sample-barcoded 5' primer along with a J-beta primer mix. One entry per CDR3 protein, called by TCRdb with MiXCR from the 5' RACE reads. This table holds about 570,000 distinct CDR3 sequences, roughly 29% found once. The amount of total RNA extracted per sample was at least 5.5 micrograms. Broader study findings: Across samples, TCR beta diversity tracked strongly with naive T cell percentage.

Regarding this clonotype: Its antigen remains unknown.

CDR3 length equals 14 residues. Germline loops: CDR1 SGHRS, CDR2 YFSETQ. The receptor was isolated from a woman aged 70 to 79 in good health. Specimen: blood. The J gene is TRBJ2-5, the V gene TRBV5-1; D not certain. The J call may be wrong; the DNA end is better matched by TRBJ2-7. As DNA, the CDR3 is TGCGCCAGCAGCTACGACACGAACTCCTACGAGCAGTACTTC. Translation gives CASSYDTNSYEQYF.